Shown below are 25 T cell receptor beta chains from a single sample sequenced in a study of cytomegalovirus exposure and HLA in healthy donors. PCR used 60 Vbeta primers and 13 Jbeta primers. Sequenced by immunoSEQ multiplex PCR; TCRdb stores in-frame clones only, minus some. The sample contains 65,000 to 100,000 clones, 60% to 80% of which appear only once. The sample comprised PBMCs. Receptors were obtained from a man aged 35-49 years in good health and CMV-seronegative.

J is TRBJ1-1 and V is TRBV2, with a weak D call TRBD1 (6 bases). The germline CDR1 and CDR2 sequences are SNHLY and FYNNEI. The V end was cut by 7 bases, the J end by 0 bases, with 9 bases between. The CDR3 is 13 residues long. CDR3 nucleotides: TGTGCCAGCAAGGACAGTCTGAACACTGAAGCTTTCTTT. Translation gives CASKDSLNTEAFF.

V is TRBV9 and J is TRBJ2-1; TRBD1 is a possible D gene (6 bases). The CDR3 totals 13 residues. Trimming stripped 0 bases from V and 11 bases from J, with 12 bases between. CDR1 SGDLS and CDR2 YYNGEE come from the germline V gene. CDR3: CASSVGWTVQQFF. The CDR3 DNA reads TGTGCCAGCAGCGTAGGATGGACAGTCCAGCAGTTCTTC.

The chain joins TRBV2 to TRBJ2-1; 9 nucleotides line up with TRBD1. J gave up 12 bases and V 2 bases, and 8 bases lay outside the gene matches. This CDR3 comprises 14 residues. Germline loops: CDR1 SNHLY, CDR2 FYNNEI. In nucleotides, the CDR3 is TGTGCCAGCAGTGAAACGGGACAGGGACTCTTGCAGTTCTTC. It yields the protein CASSETGQGLLQFF. Variable domain in full (rest from reference TRBV2 and TRBJ2-1): EPEVTQTPSHQVTQMGQEVILRCVPISNHLYFYWYRQILGQKVEFLVSFYNNEISEKSEIFDDQFSVERPDGSNFTLKIRSTKLEDSAMYFCASSETGQGLLQFFGPGTRLTVL.

This clone was counted between two and nine times. The chain recombines TRBV6-5 with TRBJ1-1; no reliable D call. Trimming pared 1 base from V and 8 bases from J, leaving 20 bases between. This CDR3 has 16 residues. CDR1 is MNHEY and CDR2 is SVGAGI in the germline V gene. The chain's CDR3 is CASSYLPSSSPREAFF. The DNA of the CDR3 is TGTGCCAGCAGTTACTTGCCTTCATCATCCCCCCGGGAAGCTTTCTTT.

This chain links TRBV30 with TRBJ1-1; TRBD1 matches at 10 bases. This CDR3 is built from 18 residues. CDR1 is GTSNPN, CDR2 SVGIG, per germline (reference sequence). V was pared by 0 bases and J by 0 bases, with 10 bases of the junction left unmatched. The CDR3 region has the DNA TGTGCCTGGAGTGTACGTCGGACAGGGGGATTTGTGAACACTGAAGCTTTCTTT. Translated: CAWSVRRTGGFVNTEAFF. The variable domain in full, with the rest retrieved from reference TRBV30 and TRBJ1-1, is SQTIHQWPATLVQPVGSPLSLECTVEGTSNPNLYWYRQAAGRGLQLLFYSVGIGQISSEVPQNLSASRPQDRQFILSSKKLLLSDSGFYLCAWSVRRTGGFVNTEAFFGQGTRLTVV.

In this sample, this clone turned up once. The rearrangement uses TRBV5-6 and TRBJ2-7; no clear D gene. V lost 4 bases to trimming and J lost 4 bases, with 18 bases between them. The CDR3 length is 15 residues. Germline V gene data show CDR1 as SGHDT and CDR2 as YYEEEE. In DNA form, the CDR3 reads TGTGCCAGCAGCCCTGGCGAGGATCGAGCTTACGAGCAGTACTTC. Protein sequence: CASSPGEDRAYEQYF.

This clone appeared a single time. The CDR3 is CASSPHTGNTEAFF. CDR3 sequence (DNA): TGTGCCAGCAGTCCTCATACAGGGAACACTGAAGCTTTCTTT. This chain links TRBV28 with TRBJ1-1; TRBD1 is a possible D gene (5 bases). Germline CDR1 and CDR2: MDHEN and SYDVKM. With 5 bases removed from V and 1 base from J, the gap between germline ends came to 11 bases. This CDR3 region has 14 residues.

This chain joins TRBV28 and TRBJ1-1, with 9 bases matching TRBD1. Germline CDR1 and CDR2: MDHEN and SYDVKM. V dropped 11 bases and J dropped 1; count of bases not matched to a gene: 5. CDR3 size: 13 residues. CDR3 DNA sequence: TGTGCCGGGACGGGACAGGGGAACACTGAAGCTTTCTTT. It specifies CAGTGQGNTEAFF.

V gene TRBV27 combines with J gene TRBJ1-5, with a tentative D call TRBD1 (5 bases). The CDR3 contains 15 residues. V was trimmed by 5 bases and J by 1 base, leaving 12 bases between them. The germline CDR1 and CDR2 sequences are MNHEY and SMNVEV (reference sequence). CDR3 loop: CASSTPRQSNQPQHF. CDR3 bases: TGTGCCAGCAGTACCCCCCGACAGAGCAATCAGCCCCAGCATTTT.

The chain couples TRBV10-3 to TRBJ1-1; 10 bases are a match to TRBD1. This CDR3 region has 14 residues. Germline lookup yields CDR1 ENHRY and CDR2 SYGVKD. The V gene end was trimmed by 8 bases and the J gene end by 5 bases; junction bases not matched to a gene: 8. CDR3 residues: CAIGRDRGGTEAFF. The CDR3 bases are TGTGCCATCGGCCGGGACAGGGGAGGGACTGAAGCTTTCTTT.

This clone was counted once. The chain carries TRBV2 and TRBJ1-1, with D unclear. There are 13 residues in the CDR3. V was trimmed by 6 bases and J by 0 bases, leaving 8 bases between them. CDR1 SNHLY and CDR2 FYNNEI come from the germline V gene. Here the CDR3 DNA reads TGTGCCAGCAGGACTACACTGAACACTGAAGCTTTCTTT. Its translation is CASRTTLNTEAFF.

This clone turned up a few times. The chain is built from TRBV5-6 and TRBJ1-4, with D possibly being TRBD1 (5 bases). Germline CDR1 SGHDT, CDR2 YYEEEE. The CDR3 contains 15 residues. V was trimmed by 2 bases and J by 7 bases, leaving 15 bases between them. CDR3 DNA: TGTGCCAGCAGCTTACGGCTTACCGGGGGTGAAAAACTGTTTTTT. As protein: CASSLRLTGGEKLFF.

The chain is built from TRBV5-1 and TRBJ1-1, with D perhaps TRBD1 (6 bases). The CDR3 loop spans 17 amino acids. Trimming removed 3 bases from V and 1 base from J, with 19 bases in between. Germline V gene data show CDR1 as SGHRS and CDR2 as YFSETQ. The CDR3 coding sequence is TGCGCCAGCAGCTACTACAGGGCATTAGGGACGAACACTGAAGCTTTCTTT. This encodes CASSYYRALGTNTEAFF.

This clone was recorded once. The chain joins TRBV25-1 to TRBJ2-1; 9 positions agree with TRBD2. The CDR3 is 14 amino acids. J was trimmed by 7 bases and V by 3 bases; bases with no gene match: 4. Germline loops: CDR1 MGHDK, CDR2 SYGVNS. CDR3 amino acids: CASSESGGTNEQFF. The CDR3 region has the DNA TGTGCCAGCAGTGAGAGCGGGGGGACGAATGAGCAGTTCTTC.

The chain carries TRBV6-5 and TRBJ2-2, with 15 bases identical to TRBD2. The germline V gene encodes CDR1 MNHEY and CDR2 SVGAGI. This CDR3 region has 16 residues. The junction had 1 base not matched to a gene; V was cut back by 4 bases and J by 4 bases. CDR3 DNA sequence: TGTGCCAGCAGTTGGGGACTAGCGGGAGGCACCGGGGAGCTGTTTTTT. This encodes CASSWGLAGGTGELFF.

The chain uses TRBV28 and TRBJ1-1; D unresolved. V lost 8 bases, J lost 1 base, and 8 bases lay in between. This CDR3 region has 12 residues. CDR1 and CDR2 from the germline V gene are MDHEN and SYDVKM. In nucleotides, the CDR3 is TGTGCCAGCGATCGGGAGAACACTGAAGCTTTCTTT. It codes for CASDRENTEAFF.

The chain couples TRBV28 to TRBJ1-1, with TRBD1 matching over 10 bases. With V trimmed by 2 bases and J by 1 base, 10 bases remained unmatched. Germline CDR1 and CDR2: MDHEN and SYDVKM. The CDR3 consists of 18 residues. Written as DNA, the CDR3 is TGTGCCAGCAGTTTAGACTGGGACAGGGGTACGGAGAACACTGAAGCTTTCTTT. It specifies CASSLDWDRGTENTEAFF.

V usage is TRBV14 and J usage is TRBJ2-5; D unclear. In germline, CDR1 is SGHDN, CDR2 FVKESK. This CDR3 comprises 12 residues. V lost 1 base to trimming and J lost 5 bases, with 5 bases between them. The CDR3, as DNA: TGTGCCAGCAGCCAAGTCGGGGAGACCCAGTACTTC. Translating gives CASSQVGETQYF.

The genes are TRBV6-5 and TRBJ2-7, with 7 bases that match TRBD2. Germline V lookup: CDR1 MNHEY, CDR2 SVGAGI. Trimming cost V 6 bases and J 4 bases; bases outside gene matches: 3. The CDR3 spans 12 residues. The CDR3 is CASRGGTYEQYF. The CDR3 DNA follows: TGTGCCAGCAGGGGGGGGACTTACGAGCAGTACTTC.

This chain joins TRBV29-1 and TRBJ2-7; TRBD2 matches 8 bases. Germline V gene sequence: CDR1 SQVTM, CDR2 ANQGSEA. The junction had 8 bases not matched to a gene; V was cut back by 4 bases and J by 3 bases. The CDR3 covers 14 residues. The DNA of the CDR3 is TGCAGCGTTGGTCGTCTAGCGGGTGTCTACGAGCAGTACTTC. Encoded protein: CSVGRLAGVYEQYF.

CDR3 in DNA: TGTGCCAGCAGTTCCCCGACAGGGGGAGTTCACTATGGCTACACCTTC. The encoded protein is CASSSPTGGVHYGYTF. The rearrangement links TRBV28 to TRBJ1-2; 9 bases match TRBD1. The CDR3 has 16 residues. The germline V gene encodes CDR1 MDHEN and CDR2 SYDVKM. The trim removed 4 bases at V and 3 bases at J, leaving 9 bases unmatched.

The chain joins TRBV27 to TRBJ2-7, with D perhaps matching TRBD2 (6 bases). This CDR3 contains 15 residues. V lost 6 bases to trimming and J lost 4 bases, with 19 bases between them. Germline CDR1 MNHEY, CDR2 SMNVEV (reference sequence). The CDR3 nucleotides are TGTGCCAGCAGCGCACCGGGACTGGCTTTTTACGAGCAGTACTTC. Its protein product is CASSAPGLAFYEQYF.

The rearrangement links TRBV5-1 to TRBJ1-4, with 7 nucleotides matching TRBD1. V lost 2 bases to trimming and J lost 5 bases; unmatched junction nucleotides: 12. This CDR3 is 17 amino acids long. From germline, CDR1 is SGHRS and CDR2 YFSETQ. CDR3 protein: CASSLGLGPRGNEKLFF. The CDR3, as DNA: TGCGCCAGCAGCTTAGGTCTGGGGCCCAGGGGGAATGAAAAACTGTTTTTT. The full variable domain, rest sourced from reference TRBV5-1 and TRBJ1-4, is KAGVTQTPRYLIKTRGQQVTLSCSPISGHRSVSWYQQTPGQGLQFLFEYFSETQRNKGNFPGRFSGRQFSNSRSEMNVSTLELGDSALYLCASSLGLGPRGNEKLFFGSGTQLSVL.

The chain uses TRBV2 and TRBJ2-7; D is perhaps TRBD1 (5 bases). The V end lost 0 bases, the J end lost 2 bases, and 11 bases lay between the germline ends. The CDR3 has 15 amino acids. Per the germline V gene, CDR1 is SNHLY and CDR2 is FYNNEI. The CDR3 bases are TGTGCCAGCAGTGAAGCGCCAGGGCAGGCCTACGAGCAGTACTTC. It translates to CASSEAPGQAYEQYF.

The chain carries TRBV25-1 and TRBJ1-1; 7 bases are shared with TRBD1. The V and J ends lost 3 bases and 4 bases, in that order; junction bases with no gene match: 2. The CDR3 is 13 amino acids. The V gene's germline CDR1 is MGHDK and CDR2 SYGVNS. The CDR3 sequence is CASSEQGGTEAFF. The DNA for the CDR3 is TGTGCCAGCAGTGAGCAGGGGGGCACTGAAGCTTTCTTT.